Presented here are 2 T cell receptor beta chains from one specimen sequenced in a study of control samples from healthy donors and cancer patients. Sequencing was performed with immunoSEQ multiplex PCR; in TCRdb, only in-frame clones are kept and a portion is missing. The profile shows about 150,000 clones, 90% to 95% of them singletons. Sequencing was done on a sample of blood. These receptors originate from a man aged 40-49 years in good health.

CDR3 in DNA: TGTGCCAGCAGCTTACAGGGTTTGAACACTGAAGCTTTCTTT. It yields the protein CASSLQGLNTEAFF. This rearrangement joins TRBV7-2 to TRBJ1-1; D is perhaps TRBD1 (5 bases). CDR3 length equals 14 residues. Germline-derived CDR1 and CDR2 are SGHTA and FQGNSA. Trimming shortened V by 2 bases and J by 0 bases, and 7 bases separated the two germline ends.

This clone has a single count. This chain joins TRBV6-5 and TRBJ2-7; D unclear. V dropped 6 bases and J dropped 2 bases, with 17 bases sitting between them. Germline CDR1 reads MNHEY; CDR2 reads SVGAGI. This CDR3 region has 15 residues. The CDR3 loop reads CASSLQPTTTYEQYF. In DNA form, the CDR3 reads TGTGCCAGCAGCTTACAGCCCACGACCACCTACGAGCAGTACTTC.